This passage covers 19 T cell receptor beta chains from one sample sequenced in a study of tumor-infiltrating lymphocytes in localized non-small cell lung cancer. Produced via immunoSEQ multiplex PCR; TCRdb's table is partial and in-frame only. The sample records around 12,000 clones, roughly 80% being singletons. The sequenced sample was uninvolved lung tissue not adjacent to the tumor. The receptors derive from a human donor with non-small cell lung cancer.

The chain joins TRBV6-5 to TRBJ2-1; 8 nucleotides align to TRBD2. Germline V lookup: CDR1 MNHEY, CDR2 SVGAGI. V shed 1 base, J shed 6 bases, and the junction held 5 bases outside the gene matches. The CDR3 consists of 15 residues. The CDR3 DNA reads as TGTGCCAGCAGTTACTTATCCGGGGGGGGCAATGAGCAGTTCTTC. Its translation is CASSYLSGGGNEQFF.

Written as DNA, the CDR3 is TGTGCCAGCAGCGTAAGCGGGACTCCGAGGGACATTCAGTACTTC. This encodes CASSVSGTPRDIQYF. The chain couples TRBV6-6 to TRBJ2-4, with 7 bases lining up with TRBD2. CDR3 length equals 15 residues. With V trimmed by 6 bases and J by 8 bases, 13 bases remained unmatched. Germline assignment: CDR1 MNHNY and CDR2 SVGAGI (reference sequence).

This sequence joins TRBV7-2 and TRBJ2-3, with 7 bases matching TRBD2. CDR3 length: 17 residues. Germline assignment: CDR1 SGHTA and CDR2 FQGNSA. The V and J ends lost 3 bases and 0 bases, in that order; junction bases with no gene match: 9. For the CDR3, the DNA is TGTGCCAGCAGCTTGGGGCTAGCGGTCACTAGCACAGATACGCAGTATTTT. Residues: CASSLGLAVTSTDTQYF.

The rearrangement links TRBV7-9 to TRBJ2-1, with D unresolved. Trimming pared 2 bases from V and 9 bases from J, leaving 2 bases between. Germline V gene data show CDR1 as SEHNR and CDR2 as FQNEAQ (reference sequence). The CDR3 is 10 residues long. The CDR3, as DNA: TGTGCCAGCAGCTTACGTGAGCAGTTCTTC. It yields the protein CASSLREQFF.

CDR3 in amino acids: CASSQGQPNTEAFF. Here the CDR3 DNA reads TGCGCCAGCAGCCAAGGGCAGCCCAACACTGAAGCTTTCTTT. The rearrangement joins TRBV4-3 to TRBJ1-1; D ambiguous. In germline, CDR1 is LGHNA, CDR2 YSLEER. The ends were cut back, 1 base at V and 2 bases at J, with 8 bases in the middle. The CDR3 sequence is 14 residues long.

The V call is TRBV4-3, the J call TRBJ1-1; D not certain. V shed 0 bases and J shed 9 bases, with 11 bases lying between them. The CDR3 totals 13 residues. Germline loops: CDR1 LGHNA, CDR2 YSLEER. The CDR3 coding sequence is TGCGCCAGCAGCCAAGATCGGCAGACGCAAGCTTTCTTT. This codes for CASSQDRQTQAFF.

This chain connects TRBV6-5 to TRBJ1-1, with a tentative D call TRBD1 (5 bases). Germline lookup yields CDR1 MNHEY and CDR2 SVGAGI. The V end was cut by 2 bases, the J end by 4 bases, with 11 bases between. The CDR3 contains 14 residues. The DNA for the CDR3 is TGTGCCAGCAGTTACGGGCAGGGAGTCACTGAAGCTTTCTTT. It specifies CASSYGQGVTEAFF.

CDR3 nucleotide sequence: TGCGCCAGCAGCCCCCTGGACAGGGGAAAGGAGACCCAGTACTTC. As protein: CASSPLDRGKETQYF. This chain links TRBV5-1 with TRBJ2-5; the match to TRBD1 covers 9 bases. CDR1 and CDR2 from the germline V gene are SGHRS and YFSETQ. The ends lost 4 bases at V and 5 bases at J; junction bases unmatched: 9. The CDR3 runs 15 residues.

V usage is TRBV9 and J usage is TRBJ2-5; either TRBD1 or TRBD2 may supply D (5 bases each). Trimming pared 3 bases from V and 0 bases from J, leaving 18 bases between. This CDR3 has 17 amino acids. Germline V gene lookup returns CDR1 SGDLS and CDR2 YYNGEE. CDR3 protein: CASSAKTGTGHQETQYF. The CDR3, as DNA: TGTGCCAGCAGCGCCAAGACCGGGACCGGTCACCAAGAGACCCAGTACTTC.

This clone was counted between two and nine times. The rearrangement joins TRBV6-1 to TRBJ2-3, with D unresolved. This CDR3 has 12 residues. Germline loops: CDR1 MNHNS, CDR2 SASEGT. V was clipped by 8 bases and J by 3 bases, with 9 bases between them. CDR3 sequence: CASRVTTDTQYF. CDR3 DNA sequence: TGTGCCAGCCGAGTTACGACAGATACGCAGTATTTT.

This chain's CDR3 is CATSRLGTGGSYEQYF. The CDR3 region has the DNA TGTGCCACCAGCAGATTAGGAACAGGGGGCTCCTACGAGCAGTACTTC. V usage is TRBV15 and J usage is TRBJ2-7; 8 nucleotides line up with TRBD1. This CDR3 contains 16 residues. J was trimmed by 0 bases and V by 2 bases; bases with no gene match: 6. Germline CDR1 LNHNV, CDR2 YYDKDF (reference sequence).

The chain couples TRBV6-5 to TRBJ1-5; D remains ambiguous. Germline V gene data show CDR1 as MNHEY and CDR2 as SVGAGI. V was trimmed by 0 bases and J by 0 bases, leaving 6 bases between them. The CDR3 loop spans 15 amino acids. CDR3 nucleotides: TGTGCCAGCAGTTACTCCGAAAATAGCAATCAGCCCCAGCATTTT. The encoded protein is CASSYSENSNQPQHF.

The chain joins TRBV6-1 to TRBJ1-3; D is undetermined. V lost 6 bases to trimming and J lost 1 base, with 10 bases between them. This CDR3 is built from 14 residues. The germline V gene encodes CDR1 MNHNS and CDR2 SASEGT. The CDR3 here is CASSPGGSGNTIYF. The DNA for the CDR3 is TGTGCCAGCAGCCCAGGAGGTTCTGGAAACACCATATATTTT.

This clone was observed a handful of times. The chain employs TRBV19 and TRBJ2-1; 12 bases fit TRBD2. The CDR3 runs 20 residues. In germline, CDR1 is LNHDA, CDR2 SQIVND (reference sequence). Trimming removed 6 bases from V and 0 bases from J; junction bases left unmatched: 15. CDR3 in amino acids: CASRLAGGRGLLSSYNEQFF. For the CDR3, the DNA is TGTGCCAGTAGGCTAGCGGGGGGGCGAGGGTTACTAAGCTCCTACAATGAGCAGTTCTTC.

This sequence joins TRBV5-1 and TRBJ1-2; no reliable D call. V lost 1 base and J 3 bases, leaving 13 bases between the germline ends. Germline CDR1 and CDR2: SGHRS and YFSETQ. CDR3 length: 15 residues. CDR3 sequence (DNA): TGCGCCAGCAGCTTGAACCACCCCCAGGACTATGGCTACACCTTC. Amino acid sequence: CASSLNHPQDYGYTF.

The gene calls are TRBV7-2 and TRBJ2-1; 14 bases match TRBD2. This CDR3 is 15 amino acids long. The junction had 5 bases not matched to a gene; V was cut back by 5 bases and J by 8 bases. CDR1 and CDR2 (germline): SGHTA, FQGNSA. CDR3 loop: CASSPPGLAGDEQFF. In DNA form, the CDR3 reads TGTGCCAGCAGCCCGCCGGGACTAGCGGGAGATGAGCAGTTCTTC.

This chain joins TRBV7-9 and TRBJ2-3; D perhaps matches TRBD2 (5 bases). V lost 5 bases and J lost 1, with 22 bases in between. The CDR3 is 18 amino acids. Germline assignment: CDR1 SEHNR and CDR2 FQNEAQ (reference sequence). CDR3 in amino acids: CASSPTIIRGIGTDTQYF. CDR3 nucleotide sequence: TGTGCCAGCAGCCCAACCATAATTCGGGGAATCGGCACAGATACGCAGTATTTT.

This clone was detected a few times. CDR3 residues: CASSQGTFYGYTF. As DNA, the CDR3 is TGTGCCAGCAGCCAAGGAACATTCTATGGCTACACCTTC. The chain has TRBV14 and TRBJ1-2; unclear D gene. Germline V lookup: CDR1 SGHDN, CDR2 FVKESK. The CDR3 totals 13 residues. Trimming stripped 1 base from V and 4 bases from J, with 7 bases between.

This clone was seen only once. The same CDR3 arises from other DNA sequences in this sample as well. The V call is TRBV11-3, the J call TRBJ1-3; D remains ambiguous. Germline CDR1 reads SGHNT; CDR2 reads YENEEA. This CDR3 is 13 amino acids long. Trimming shortened V by 8 bases and J by 3 bases, and 11 bases separated the two germline ends. The CDR3 DNA follows: TGTGCCAGCTCCACGGTGGTTGGAAACACCATATATTTT. Its translation is CASSTVVGNTIYF.